A single sample gave rise to the 5 T cell receptor beta chains below, sequenced in a study of blood T cell repertoires in COVID-19. The assay was immunoSEQ multiplex PCR, and TCRdb's table has in-frame clones only and misses some. The table includes approximately 260,000 clones, 86% detected once. Source material: peripheral blood. These receptors were obtained from a young man with active or convalescent COVID-19.

The chain employs TRBV5-4 and TRBJ2-7; D perhaps matches TRBD2 (5 bases). V was cut by 2 bases and J by 1 base, with 13 bases left in between. The CDR3 contains 15 residues. Germline lookup yields CDR1 SGHNT and CDR2 YYREEE (reference sequence). This CDR3 reads CASSLTLASSYEQYF. The DNA of the CDR3 is TGTGCCAGCAGCTTAACCTTAGCGAGTTCCTACGAGCAGTACTTC.

V gene TRBV5-5 combines with J gene TRBJ2-2; TRBD2 agrees at 10 bases. This CDR3 contains 16 residues. Germline V gene sequence: CDR1 SGHKS, CDR2 YYEKEE (reference sequence). Unmatched junction bases numbered 10, after V lost 4 bases and J lost 7 bases. CDR3: CASSPLAGALGGELFF. The CDR3 DNA is TGTGCCAGCAGCCCCCTAGCGGGAGCGTTGGGCGGGGAGCTGTTTTTT.

The chain carries TRBV3-1 (or the pseudogene TRBV3-2) and TRBJ1-1; 7 bases fit TRBD1. V lost 4 bases, J lost 0 bases, and 5 bases stayed unmatched. CDR3 size: 15 residues. The germline V gene encodes CDR1 LGHDT and CDR2 YNNKEL (reference sequence). CDR3 protein: CASSPGGLMNTEAFF. CDR3 in DNA: TGTGCCAGCAGCCCAGGGGGGCTAATGAACACTGAAGCTTTCTTT.

This chain connects TRBV2 to TRBJ1-5; D might be TRBD1 (5 bases). This CDR3 spans 13 amino acids. Trimming took off 6 bases at V and 0 bases at J, with 6 bases between the two ends. Germline-derived CDR1 and CDR2 are SNHLY and FYNNEI. In DNA, the CDR3 is TGTGCCAGCAGGGGGCTTAGCAATCAGCCCCAGCATTTT. Its translation: CASRGLSNQPQHF.

The rearrangement uses TRBV4-2 and TRBJ2-1, with D maybe TRBD1 (5 bases). V shed 1 base and J shed 8 bases, with 12 bases lying between them. Germline assignment: CDR1 LGHNA and CDR2 YNFKEQ. The CDR3 has 14 residues. The chain's CDR3 is CASSQGFSGYEQFF. CDR3 sequence (DNA): TGTGCCAGCAGCCAAGGATTCTCAGGGTATGAGCAGTTCTTC.